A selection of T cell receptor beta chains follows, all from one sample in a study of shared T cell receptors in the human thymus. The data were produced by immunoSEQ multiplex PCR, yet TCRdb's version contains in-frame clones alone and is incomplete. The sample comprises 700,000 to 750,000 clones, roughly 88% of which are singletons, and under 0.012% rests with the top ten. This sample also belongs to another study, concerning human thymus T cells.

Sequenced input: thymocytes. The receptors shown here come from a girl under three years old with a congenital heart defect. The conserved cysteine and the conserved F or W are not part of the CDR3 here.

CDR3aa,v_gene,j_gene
ASSKTTTQGVDGYT,TRBV7-9,TRBJ1-2
AISEPRDYNYGYT,TRBV10-3,TRBJ1-2
ASSIDQGRTDTQY,TRBV19,TRBJ2-3
ASSEAGTEDTIY,TRBV6-1,TRBJ1-3
ASSFAPVKETQY,TRBV5-4,TRBJ2-5
ASSYRRSWGETQY,TRBV9,TRBJ2-5
ASSQEHGGYN,TRBV14,TRBJ1-2
ASSPPEDRQRGYT,TRBV7-9,TRBJ1-2
ASSLVGGGRVSGSYNEQF,TRBV5-1,TRBJ2-1
ASSLTGSLGTEAF,TRBV5-1,TRBJ1-1
ARVSGAPWGEQF,TRBV12-5,TRBJ2-1
ASSSSGGGYRDTQY,TRBV28,TRBJ2-3
ASGHRYRGSNTEAF,TRBV12-5,TRBJ1-1
ASSLLVNSGAF,TRBV28,TRBJ1-1
ASSSTHVPNIRKPQH,TRBV27,TRBJ1-5
ASSQASYRAWGNSPLH,TRBV4-1,TRBJ1-6
ASSGGGAETGELF,TRBV6-1,TRBJ2-2
ASSQDGAGDSISYNEQF,TRBV4-1,TRBJ2-1
ASRGQILDLSAEAF,TRBV4-2,TRBJ1-1
SVEGGGTAGRKKKF,TRBV29-1,TRBJ2-1
ASSPRTDVVFDEQF,TRBV27,TRBJ2-1
ASSDLPSGEQF,TRBV6-4,TRBJ2-1